Following are 19 T cell receptor beta chains from one sample sequenced in a study of CD8 T cells in cerebrospinal fluid in Alzheimer's disease (dated by TCRdb to 2020 to 2021). The library relied on 10x single-cell sequencing. Instrument on record: NextSeq 550. With the reads reprocessed by TCRdb, a single entry stands for each CDR3 protein sequence and no DNA is reported. The sample's table lists a count of under 2,000 distinct CDR3 sequences. The ten top clones hold around 10% of the sample. Sequenced sample: cerebrospinal fluid. The receptors stem from a human donor in good health.

Frequency places this clonotype as medium-sized (0.01 to 0.1%). This chain uses TRBV6-5 with TRBJ2-7; TCRdb selects TRBD1, and the lack of DNA leaves this call unchecked. The CDR3 consists of 15 residues. Germline loops: CDR1 MNHEY, CDR2 SVGAGI. The CDR3 region is CASSMPGQGHYEQYF.

This clonotype registers medium-sized (0.01 to 0.1%) by frequency. The chain joins TRBV28 to TRBJ2-3. This CDR3 contains 14 residues. Germline CDR1 is MDHEN and CDR2 is SYDVKM. CDR3 sequence reads: CASSSFGEGDTQYF. Based on the CDR3 plus reference TRBV28 and TRBJ2-3, the full variable domain is DVKVTQSSRYLVKRTGEKVFLECVQDMDHENMFWYRQDPGLGLRLIYFSYDVKMKEKGDIPEGYSVSREKKERFSLILESASTNQTSMYLCASSSFGEGDTQYFGPGTRLTVL.

This clonotype is called medium-sized (0.01 to 0.1%) based on its frequency. The chain recombines TRBV4-3 with TRBJ1-6; the TRBD1 assignment by TCRdb is unverifiable without DNA. Germline V lookup: CDR1 LGHNA, CDR2 YSLEER. The CDR3 contains 16 residues. The CDR3 spells CASSLRATDPNSPLHF.

This clonotype ranks as medium-sized in terms of frequency. This chain links TRBV12-3 or TRBV12-4 with TRBJ2-1; with no DNA, the TCRdb D assignment of TRBD2 cannot be verified. This CDR3 has 15 amino acids. CDR3 amino acids: CASSGSGSTYNEQFF.

This clonotype shows up as medium-sized by frequency. The J gene is TRBJ2-1, the V gene TRBV3-1; there is no DNA to check the TCRdb D call of TRBD1. Germline loops: CDR1 LGHDT, CDR2 YNNKEL (reference sequence). The CDR3 loop spans 13 amino acids. The CDR3 is CASSQARGGEQFF.

Measured by frequency, this clonotype is medium-sized. V usage is TRBV9 and J usage is TRBJ2-2; TCRdb designates TRBD2, a call that cannot be tested without DNA. Germline V gives CDR1 SGDLS, CDR2 YYNGEE. This CDR3 has 16 amino acids. CDR3 in amino acids: CASSQRRLAGNGELFF.

By frequency, this clonotype registers medium-sized (0.01 to 0.1%). The chain combines TRBV2 with TRBJ2-2; TCRdb reports TRBD1, a call that lacks DNA to check it against. CDR3 length: 15 residues. The germline V gene encodes CDR1 SNHLY and CDR2 FYNNEI. CDR3 loop: CASSGSRGPTGELFF. The full variable domain, in which reference TRBV2 and TRBJ2-2 provide the parts outside the CDR3, is EPEVTQTPSHQVTQMGQEVILRCVPISNHLYFYWYRQILGQKVEFLVSFYNNEISEKSEIFDDQFSVERPDGSNFTLKIRSTKLEDSAMYFCASSGSRGPTGELFFGEGSRLTVL.

By frequency, this clonotype registers large. The rearrangement uses TRBV5-1 and TRBJ2-2; as DNA is missing, the TRBD1 call by TCRdb cannot be tested. The V gene's germline CDR1 is SGHRS and CDR2 YFSETQ. CDR3 size: 14 residues. CDR3 sequence reads: CASSLSGDTGELFF. The full variable domain, rest sourced from reference TRBV5-1 and TRBJ2-2, is KAGVTQTPRYLIKTRGQQVTLSCSPISGHRSVSWYQQTPGQGLQFLFEYFSETQRNKGNFPGRFSGRQFSNSRSEMNVSTLELGDSALYLCASSLSGDTGELFFGEGSRLTVL.

By frequency, this clonotype is medium-sized (0.01 to 0.1%). This chain joins TRBV15 and TRBJ2-5; TCRdb's D gene call, TRBD1, goes unchecked for lack of DNA. The CDR3 runs 15 residues. Per the germline V gene, CDR1 is LNHNV and CDR2 is YYDKDF (reference sequence). The CDR3 loop reads CATSRVGARGETQYF.

This clonotype counts as medium-sized by frequency. This chain connects TRBV11-2 to TRBJ2-3; the TCRdb call, TRBD1, lacks DNA for checking. The CDR3 contains 15 residues. Looked up from germline, CDR1 is SGHAT and CDR2 is FQNNGV. CDR3 sequence reads: CASSPAGARGDTQYF.

Considering frequency, this clonotype is medium-sized (0.01 to 0.1%). V and J are TRBV24-1 and TRBJ2-7; the TCRdb D gene call, TRBD1, has no DNA to confirm it. The CDR3 runs 15 residues. Germline assignment: CDR1 KGHDR and CDR2 SFDVKD. The chain's CDR3 is CATSDPDRTYEKQYF.

This clonotype registers medium-sized (0.01 to 0.1%) by frequency. V gene TRBV6-5 combines with J gene TRBJ2-7; the D call of TRBD1 rests on TCRdb alone, since no DNA is present to check it. The germline V gene has CDR1 MNHEY and CDR2 SVGAGI. The CDR3 contains 15 residues. Here the CDR3 reads CASSTPGTGDYEQYF.

This clonotype is identified as medium-sized from frequency. The V gene is TRBV11-3, the J gene TRBJ2-7; TCRdb reports TRBD1, a call that lacks DNA to check it against. Germline V gene lookup returns CDR1 SGHNT and CDR2 YENEEA. The CDR3 is 14 residues long. This CDR3 reads CASSLDRDRHEQYF.

According to its frequency, this clonotype is medium-sized. This rearrangement joins TRBV10-3 to TRBJ2-4. The CDR3 loop spans 13 amino acids. From germline, CDR1 is ENHRY and CDR2 SYGVKD. The CDR3 region is CAISEGRDDPEYF.

Judged by frequency, this clonotype is medium-sized. The chain couples TRBV18 to TRBJ2-5. In germline, CDR1 is KGHSH, CDR2 LQKENI. The CDR3 is 13 residues long. CDR3 in amino acids: CASSLDIQETQYF. The whole variable domain, remainder taken from reference TRBV18 and TRBJ2-5, is NAGVMQNPRHLVRRRGQEARLRCSPMKGHSHVYWYRQLPEEGLKFMVYLQKENIIDESGMPKERFSAEFPKEGPSILRIQQVVRGDSAAYFCASSLDIQETQYFGPGTRLLVL.

This clonotype is classed as medium-sized by frequency. The V call is TRBV20-1, the J call TRBJ1-5. Germline CDR1 and CDR2: DFQATT and SNEGSKA (reference sequence). The CDR3 loop spans 14 amino acids. CDR3 loop: CSARRGEGNQPQHF.

In terms of frequency, this clonotype is medium-sized (0.01 to 0.1%). The rearrangement uses TRBV19 and TRBJ1-5; TCRdb's assignment of TRBD1 cannot be checked, as there is no DNA. The CDR3 runs to 15 residues. Germline V gives CDR1 LNHDA, CDR2 SQIVND (reference sequence). The CDR3 sequence is CASVGTDVSNQPQHF.

The CDR3 spells CASSFLSGGKETQYF. The chain recombines TRBV27 with TRBJ2-5; the D call from TCRdb, TRBD1, cannot be confirmed without DNA. The CDR3 contains 15 residues. CDR1 is MNHEY, CDR2 SMNVEV, per germline (reference sequence).

This clonotype is called medium-sized based on its frequency. The chain has TRBV28 and TRBJ2-7; TCRdb's D call, TRBD2, is unchecked because there is no DNA. This CDR3 comprises 15 residues. Per germline, CDR1 MDHEN and CDR2 SYDVKM. The CDR3 loop reads CASSLSGLRAYEQYF.